This TCR beta chain was identified in a study of blood T cell repertoires in COVID-19 (dated by TCRdb to about 2020). A note on the overall study: Collaborator samples came from the United States, Italy and Spain and covered acute and convalescent phases of COVID-19. The material from the prospective study consisted of cDNA or gDNA derived from T cells, B-cell-depleted T cells, or PBMCs. The dataset comprised deeply sampled blood TCRbeta repertoires from subjects exposed to, actively infected with, or recovered from COVID-19. The repertoires were released in a freely available public database intended as a resource for research on the immune response to SARS-CoV-2. Samples were obtained from the ongoing ImmuneRACE study (first 160 participants) and from 1,254 subjects provided by 6 global collaborators. The sample metadata nearly always contained a de-identified subject ID, COVID-19 status, age in years and sex. Where available, HLA class I and class II types were taken from metadata supplied by the sample provider and were not determined by assay-based typing. Overall study outcomes, separate from this receptor: Clinical and demographic metadata were provided uncurated, with the amount varying by source and participant.

Reading the germline V gene gives CDR1 KGHSH and CDR2 LQKENI. Including cysteine and phenylalanine, the CDR3 has 15 amino acids. The kept DNA is CDR3 alone, 45 bases in frame from the first base. V has 2 bases trimmed and J has 5 bases trimmed; junction bases matching no gene number 3. Notes on this clone: It has no known antigen specificity. No base quality values were provided; no much bigger clone lies one nucleotide off.

Collaborating institutions collected whole blood in K2EDTA tubes following their own protocols. For TCRbeta analysis, collaborators shipped samples as frozen whole blood, isolated PBMCs, or DNA extracted from either of those sample types. The immunoSEQ Assay, a bias-controlled multiplex PCR, was used to amplify TCRbeta CDR3 regions from genomic DNA. On the study's bioinformatics: The number of nucleated cells in each sample was estimated from the amplification of reference gene primers within the assay. To quantify the absolute abundance of each unique TCRbeta CDR3 rearrangement, sequence reads were collapsed and filtered. For each sample, productive Simpson clonality was calculated by taking the square root of Simpson's diversity index across productive rearrangements. TCRdb stores this immuneACCESS table with in-frame sequences only. Part of the clones is absent; in the studies checked, under half of the shortfall reflects unresolved V genes, and no reason is known for the rest. V, J and clone size were drawn from that table, and D and trimming were deduced from the DNA. The sample has under 75,000 clones on record, over 70% of them singletons. Roughly 6.7% of the sample lies in the top ten.

The receptor comes from a human donor in a cohort sampled during active COVID-19. Sequencing used peripheral blood. The V and J genes are TRBV18 and TRBJ1-6; TRBD1 matches 7 bases in the middle. The CDR3 has the sequence CASSPGQVDNSPLHF. The DNA reads as follows: TGTGCCAGCTCACCAGGACAGGTCGATAATTCACCCCTCCACTTT.